These 17 T cell receptor beta chains originate from one sample sequenced in a study of T cells in Graves' hyperthyroidism and ophthalmopathy. RNA transcripts provided the source from which TCR beta CDR3 regions were amplified. Carried out on the TCR CDR3, a first-round RT-PCR used the HTBI primer set. Via MiXCR, TCRdb re-called the multiplex PCR reads, giving one row per CDR3 protein. Here the sample spans approximately 610,000 distinct CDR3 sequences, roughly 14% being singletons. Sequenced sample: blood. These receptors were taken from a woman aged 40-49 years with Graves' ophthalmopathy.

This clonotype was found many times. V gene TRBV6-1 combines with J gene TRBJ2-2; D call uncertain. The CDR3 is 14 residues long. The germline V gene has CDR1 MNHNS and CDR2 SASEGT. V was trimmed by 10 bases and J by 4 bases, leaving 16 bases between them. This CDR3 reads CAITYAMITGELFF. The CDR3 coding sequence is TGTGCCATTACCTACGCCATGATCACCGGGGAGCTGTTTTTT.

This clonotype was detected ten times or more. The chain has TRBV27 and TRBJ2-7, with a possible D match to TRBD1 (6 bases). V lost 5 bases and J lost 3, with 14 bases in between. The CDR3 consists of 14 residues. Germline values: CDR1 MNHEY, CDR2 SMNVEV (reference sequence). The CDR3 reads CASSPTGLFYEQYF. As DNA, the CDR3 is TGTGCCAGCAGTCCTACAGGGTTGTTCTACGAGCAGTACTTC.

The CDR3 is CASSLVAGLAGEVDTQYF. DNA of the CDR3: TGTGCCAGCAGCTTAGTGGCTGGACTGGCGGGAGAGGTAGATACGCAGTATTTT. The chain carries TRBV11-2 and TRBJ2-3; TRBD2 aligns across 7 bases. From germline, CDR1 is SGHAT and CDR2 FQNNGV. The V and J ends lost 1 base and 5 bases, in that order; junction bases with no gene match: 15. This CDR3 has 18 amino acids.

In its sample, this clonotype was seen many times. The chain has TRBV29-1 and TRBJ2-7; 9 positions match TRBD2. The V segment lost 1 base and the J segment 4 bases; nucleotides outside the gene matches: 11. The CDR3 has 16 residues. CDR1 and CDR2 from the germline V gene are SQVTM and ANQGSEA. CDR3 sequence: CSVEGDAGGPFYEQYF. CDR3 in DNA: TGCAGCGTTGAAGGTGATGCGGGAGGGCCTTTTTACGAGCAGTACTTC.

This clonotype appeared a few times. The J gene is TRBJ2-5, the V gene TRBV12-5, with 8 nucleotides matching TRBD2. The trim removed 0 bases at V and 5 bases at J, leaving 8 bases unmatched. The CDR3 is 16 amino acids. Germline V gene lookup returns CDR1 LGHNT and CDR2 FRNRAP. The CDR3 DNA reads TGTGCTAGTGGTTTGGTAACAGCGGGACTAGGTGAGACCCAGTACTTC. This gives the protein CASGLVTAGLGETQYF. Full variable domain (outside the CDR3, taken from reference TRBV12-5 and TRBJ2-5): DARVTQTPRHKVTEMGQEVTMRCQPILGHNTVFWYRQTMMQGLELLAYFRNRAPLDDSGMPKDRFSAEMPDATLATLKIQPSEPRDSAVYFCASGLVTAGLGETQYFGPGTRLLVL.

This clonotype was counted at least ten times. A read error may account for a junction end that differs from germline. V is TRBV27 and J is TRBJ2-5; no clear D. The CDR3 runs 14 residues. Germline V gives CDR1 MNHEY, CDR2 SMNVEV (reference sequence). Written as DNA, the CDR3 is TGTGCCAGCGGTTTATCGATCGTCCAAGAGACCCAGTACTTC. This gives the protein CASGLSIVQETQYF.

This clonotype was observed many times. V and J are TRBV6-1 and TRBJ1-3; no firm D call. The CDR3 consists of 15 residues. V was trimmed by 1 base and J by 4 bases, leaving 11 bases between them. Germline V gene lookup returns CDR1 MNHNS and CDR2 SASEGT. The CDR3 bases are TGTGCCAGCAGTGAAGTGAGGGCCGCGGGAAACACCATATATTTT. Translating gives CASSEVRAAGNTIYF.

V and J are TRBV7-2 and TRBJ2-4, with D perhaps matching TRBD2 (5 bases). The CDR3 covers 17 residues. Germline loops: CDR1 SGHTA, CDR2 FQGNSA. With 0 bases removed from V and 0 bases from J, the gap between germline ends came to 12 bases. CDR3 nucleotide sequence: TGTGCCAGCAGCTTAGCGTGGACTTCCTTAGCCAAAAACATTCAGTACTTC. Amino acids: CASSLAWTSLAKNIQYF.

The gene calls are TRBV30 and TRBJ1-1; no definite D call. V gave up 4 bases and J gave up 4 bases, with 13 bases separating them. The CDR3 spans 13 residues. Germline V gives CDR1 GTSNPN, CDR2 SVGIG (reference sequence). The CDR3 sequence: CAWTYGQSTEAFF. The CDR3 nucleotides read TGTGCCTGGACGTACGGCCAGAGCACTGAAGCTTTCTTT. Variable domain in full (rest from reference TRBV30 and TRBJ1-1): SQTIHQWPATLVQPVGSPLSLECTVEGTSNPNLYWYRQAAGRGLQLLFYSVGIGQISSEVPQNLSASRPQDRQFILSSKKLLLSDSGFYLCAWTYGQSTEAFFGQGTRLTVV.

V and J are TRBV10-3 and TRBJ2-7; 7 bases are a match to TRBD1. Germline CDR1 reads ENHRY; CDR2 reads SYGVKD. There are 15 residues in the CDR3. Trimming cost V 10 bases and J 0 bases; bases outside gene matches: 12. CDR3 sequence: CATKPGGYSSYEQYF. DNA of the CDR3: TGTGCCACGAAACCAGGGGGATATAGCTCCTACGAGCAGTACTTC.

The gene calls are TRBV15 and TRBJ1-5; D uncertain. The CDR3 is made up of 14 amino acids. Germline CDR1 reads LNHNV; CDR2 reads YYDKDF (reference sequence). Trimming took 2 bases from V and 7 from J, leaving 12 bases between them. Here the CDR3 DNA reads TGTGCCACCAGCAGACGACGGGTGAGCCAGCCCCAGCATTTT. Translating it yields CATSRRRVSQPQHF.

In its sample, this clonotype was seen many times. The chain uses TRBV6-2 or TRBV6-3 and TRBJ2-7, with TRBD2 as a possible D gene (5 bases). Germline CDR1 MNHEY, CDR2 SVGEGT. V lost 0 bases to trimming and J lost 3 bases, with 12 bases between them. CDR3 size: 15 residues. CDR3 nucleotide sequence: TGTGCCAGCAGTTACTCGAGGGATGATCACTACGAGCAGTACTTC. It is translated as CASSYSRDDHYEQYF.

This clonotype was seen repeatedly, ten times or more. J is TRBJ2-7 and V is TRBV12-3 or TRBV12-4; 8 nucleotides line up with TRBD2. V lost 4 bases to trimming and J lost 5 bases; unmatched junction nucleotides: 7. This CDR3 spans 14 amino acids. The CDR3 DNA reads as TGTGCCAGCAGTTATAGCGGGACGCCCAACGAGCAGTACTTC. Its translation: CASSYSGTPNEQYF.

This clonotype showed up many times. The chain is built from TRBV6-5 and TRBJ1-5; D is perhaps TRBD1 (5 bases). V was clipped by 0 bases and J by 0 bases, with 12 bases between them. There are 17 residues in the CDR3. Per the germline V gene, CDR1 is MNHEY and CDR2 is SVGAGI. Written as DNA, the CDR3 is TGTGCCAGCAGTTACTCGACGTCCAGGGATAGCAATCAGCCCCAGCATTTT. Translating it yields CASSYSTSRDSNQPQHF.

J is TRBJ2-5 and V is TRBV5-1; TRBD1 matches 10 bases. Unmatched junction bases numbered 7, after V lost 4 bases and J lost 4 bases. Germline V gene lookup returns CDR1 SGHRS and CDR2 YFSETQ. This CDR3 comprises 15 residues. The CDR3 loop reads CASSPGTGVRETQYF. The CDR3 region has the DNA TGCGCCAGCAGCCCAGGGACAGGGGTTCGAGAGACCCAGTACTTC. Filled out from reference TRBV5-1 and TRBJ2-5, the complete variable domain reads KAGVTQTPRYLIKTRGQQVTLSCSPISGHRSVSWYQQTPGQGLQFLFEYFSETQRNKGNFPGRFSGRQFSNSRSEMNVSTLELGDSALYLCASSPGTGVRETQYFGPGTRLLVL.

This clonotype was counted at least ten times. This chain joins TRBV12-3 or TRBV12-4 and TRBJ1-3; D gene uncertain. This CDR3 has 14 residues. V lost 2 bases, J lost 0 bases, and 5 bases lay in between. The CDR3 reads CASSLRDSGNTIYF. The CDR3 coding sequence is TGTGCCAGCAGTTTACGGGACTCTGGAAACACCATATATTTT.

Ten or more counts support this clonotype. This chain uses TRBV20-1 with TRBJ2-7; D might be TRBD1 or TRBD2, each matching 5 bases. The germline V gene has CDR1 DFQATT and CDR2 SNEGSKA (reference sequence). V was clipped by 0 bases and J by 3 bases, with 15 bases between them. CDR3 length: 15 amino acids. The CDR3 sequence: CSARDQLGTLYEQYF. The CDR3 DNA reads as TGCAGTGCTAGAGACCAGCTCGGGACCCTCTACGAGCAGTACTTC.